This T cell receptor (beta chain) was sequenced during a study of PD-1 and CTLA-4 blockade in melanoma (dated by TCRdb to the early 2020s). At the level of the whole study: In patients with melanoma, the researchers looked at the effects of CTLA-4 blockade versus PD-1 blockade on the CD8 T cell response that was melanoma-reactive.

The library was built by means of the immunoSEQ multiplex PCR assay. TCRdb re-hosts the immuneACCESS table, in-frame sequences only. Its copies lack some clones; in the studies checked, an unresolved V gene accounts for under half of them, and the cause for the rest is not known. This sample holds fewer than 20,000 clones; about two thirds were observed only once. The ten largest make up 11% to 15% of the sample. In the germline V gene, CDR1 corresponds to KGHDR and CDR2 to SFDVKD. The CDR3 contains 15 residues, cysteine and phenylalanine counted. The kept DNA is CDR3 alone, 45 bases in frame from the first base. V lost 4 bases and J lost 3 bases, and the count of bases not matched to a germline gene is 4. With regard to this clone: Its target antigen remains unknown. No base quality values were provided; no much bigger clone lies one nucleotide off.

This sequence originates from a human donor with melanoma. The starting material was CD8+ T cells from peripheral blood, obtained from a patient given anti-PD-1 treatment. Rearrangement joined TRBV24-1 to TRBJ2-2; TRBD1 fits 7 bases in the junction. The DNA sequence is as follows: TGTGCCACCAGTGACCCCGGGACAGACACCGGGGAGCTGTTTTTT. This translates into CATSDPGTDTGELFF.